These 17 T cell receptor beta chains came from one sample sequenced in a study of T cell clones after liver transplantation. Data came from immunoSEQ multiplex PCR; TCRdb stores just in-frame clones and leaves some out. Of about 76,000 clones in the sample, less than 85% were seen once. The sequenced sample was CD4+ T cells from blood, obtained at the 22-month timepoint. The receptor source for this set is a human patient who received a liver transplant. Part of the T cell pool may stem from the graft donor.

V usage is TRBV27 and J usage is TRBJ2-3; weak D call: TRBD1 (5 bases). CDR3 length: 15 residues. Trimming took 7 bases from V and 6 from J, leaving 20 bases between them. In germline, CDR1 is MNHEY, CDR2 SMNVEV (reference sequence). The CDR3 loop is CASILRRQGHDTQYF. Written as DNA, the CDR3 is TGTGCCAGCATTCTTAGGCGGCAGGGCCATGATACGCAGTATTTT.

This chain connects TRBV2 to TRBJ2-2, with D possibly TRBD1 on 5 matching bases. The CDR3 runs to 14 residues. The germline V gene encodes CDR1 SNHLY and CDR2 FYNNEI. Trimming took 6 bases from V and 2 from J, leaving 10 bases between them. The CDR3 region has the DNA TGTGCCAGCAGAACCGACAGAAACACCGGGGAGCTGTTTTTT. Protein: CASRTDRNTGELFF.

The J gene is TRBJ2-7, the V gene TRBV11-2; 10 positions agree with TRBD2. The CDR3 is 17 amino acids. Germline CDR1 reads SGHAT; CDR2 reads FQNNGV. With 5 bases clipped from V and 4 bases from J, the junction kept 14 bases outside the gene matches. This CDR3 is CASSRSSGGPEGYEQYF. Written as DNA, the CDR3 is TGTGCCAGCAGCCGGAGTAGCGGGGGGCCCGAGGGATACGAGCAGTACTTC.

The chain employs TRBV5-5 and TRBJ1-2; weak D call: TRBD1 (5 bases). Germline values: CDR1 SGHKS, CDR2 YYEKEE (reference sequence). V lost 4 bases, J lost 9 bases, and 16 bases lay in between. The length of the CDR3 is 13 residues. The CDR3 reads CASSQTGEVSYTF. The DNA of the CDR3 is TGTGCCAGCAGCCAAACAGGTGAAGTAAGCTACACCTTC.

The chain employs TRBV4-2 and TRBJ2-3, with a possible D match to TRBD2 (6 bases). Looked up from germline, CDR1 is LGHNA and CDR2 is YNFKEQ. The V gene lost 0 bases and the J gene lost 2 bases, with 12 bases spanning the gap. CDR3 length equals 16 residues. The CDR3 is CASSQDLTSHTDTQYF. CDR3 DNA: TGTGCCAGCAGCCAAGATCTTACTAGCCACACAGATACGCAGTATTTT.

The chain recombines TRBV11-2 with TRBJ1-6; D ambiguous. This CDR3 is built from 14 residues. Trimming took 5 bases from V and 7 from J, leaving 12 bases between them. Germline lookup yields CDR1 SGHAT and CDR2 FQNNGV. The CDR3 region is CASSRSPKNSPLHF. The DNA for the CDR3 is TGTGCCAGCAGCCGTTCCCCCAAGAATTCACCCCTCCACTTT.

The rearrangement joins TRBV27 to TRBJ2-7; 12 positions match TRBD1. The length of the CDR3 is 15 residues. With V trimmed by 2 bases and J by 2 bases, 1 base remained unmatched. Germline loops: CDR1 MNHEY, CDR2 SMNVEV (reference sequence). CDR3 in DNA: TGTGCCAGCAGTTTAGGGACAGGGGGCCCCTACGAGCAGTACTTC. Its protein is CASSLGTGGPYEQYF.

The chain has TRBV29-1 and TRBJ1-2, with TRBD1 identical over 8 bases. This CDR3 is built from 13 residues. Germline loops: CDR1 SQVTM, CDR2 ANQGSEA. V lost 6 bases and J lost 5; bases outside the gene matches: 8. CDR3 nucleotides: TGCAGCGTCAGCACCGACAGGGGATATGGCTACACCTTC. Its protein is CSVSTDRGYGYTF.

The genes are TRBV2 and TRBJ1-1; D unclear. V was trimmed by 7 bases and J by 0 bases, leaving 9 bases between them. The CDR3 is 13 residues long. Per the germline V gene, CDR1 is SNHLY and CDR2 is FYNNEI. The DNA of the CDR3 is TGTGCCAGCATTGGTTACATGAACACTGAAGCTTTCTTT. Residues: CASIGYMNTEAFF.

CDR3: CASSTEGITDTQYF. CDR3 nucleotide sequence: TGTGCCAGCAGTACAGAGGGAATCACAGATACGCAGTATTTT. J is TRBJ2-3 and V is TRBV28, with D possibly TRBD2 on 5 matching bases. The CDR3 covers 14 residues. The ends were cut back, 5 bases at V and 2 bases at J, with 11 bases in the middle. In germline, CDR1 is MDHEN, CDR2 SYDVKM.

This chain links TRBV19 with TRBJ1-6; unclear D gene. Germline CDR1 and CDR2: LNHDA and SQIVND (reference sequence). The CDR3 runs to 15 residues. Trimming shortened V by 5 bases and J by 14 bases, and 22 bases separated the two germline ends. The CDR3 reads CASSPQQPIAGALHF. CDR3 coding DNA: TGTGCCAGTAGTCCCCAGCAGCCAATTGCTGGGGCCCTCCACTTT. The full variable domain, its missing parts supplied by reference TRBV19 and TRBJ1-6, is DGGITQSPKYLFRKEGQNVTLSCEQNLNHDAMYWYRQDPGQGLRLIYYSQIVNDFQKGDIAEGYSVSREKKESFPLTVTSAQKNPTAFYLCASSPQQPIAGALHFGNGTRLTVT.

The chain links TRBV13 to TRBJ2-3; D is unclear. The V and J ends lost 3 bases and 4 bases respectively, with 5 bases between them. The CDR3 consists of 12 residues. CDR1 is PRHDT and CDR2 is FYEKMQ in the germline V gene (reference sequence). The CDR3 sequence: CASSFGSDTQYF. CDR3 coding DNA: TGTGCCAGCAGCTTTGGGTCAGATACGCAGTATTTT.

V gene TRBV6-5 combines with J gene TRBJ1-5; TRBD1 agrees at 10 bases. This CDR3 region has 15 residues. The J segment lost 4 bases and the V segment lost 8 bases, leaving 8 bases of the junction unmatched. Germline V gives CDR1 MNHEY, CDR2 SVGAGI. The chain's CDR3 is CASLDWTGGNQPQHF. In nucleotides, the CDR3 is TGTGCCAGCCTGGATTGGACAGGGGGTAATCAGCCCCAGCATTTT.

The chain uses TRBV6-6 and TRBJ2-1, with 7 bases aligning to TRBD2. J gave up 6 bases and V 6 bases, and 11 bases lay outside the gene matches. The CDR3 extends over 15 amino acids. From germline, CDR1 is MNHNY and CDR2 SVGAGI (reference sequence). The CDR3 loop reads CASRTGGRESNEQFF. The CDR3 DNA reads TGTGCCAGCAGGACGGGAGGCCGGGAGAGCAATGAGCAGTTCTTC.

This clone has just a few counts. The J gene is TRBJ2-3, the V gene TRBV4-2; 10 bases are shared with TRBD2. CDR3 size: 16 residues. CDR1 LGHNA and CDR2 YNFKEQ come from the germline V gene. The V segment lost 1 base and the J segment 5 bases; nucleotides outside the gene matches: 6. The CDR3 DNA is TGTGCCAGCAGCCAAGTTCGCCTAGCGGGAGAAGATACGCAGTATTTT. Its protein product is CASSQVRLAGEDTQYF.

The chain is built from TRBV9 and TRBJ1-4; perhaps TRBD1 as D (5 bases). The CDR3 spans 15 residues. Trimming pared 3 bases from V and 1 base from J, leaving 10 bases between. CDR1 SGDLS and CDR2 YYNGEE come from the germline V gene. The CDR3 region has the DNA TGTGCCAGCAGCGCCTCAGGGAAAACTAATGAAAAACTGTTTTTT. Protein product: CASSASGKTNEKLFF. The whole variable domain, remainder taken from reference TRBV9 and TRBJ1-4, is DSGVTQTPKHLITATGQRVTLRCSPRSGDLSVYWYQQSLDQGLQFLIQYYNGEERAKGNILERFSAQQFPDLHSELNLSSLELGDSALYFCASSASGKTNEKLFFGSGTQLSVL.

This rearrangement joins TRBV5-1 to TRBJ1-1; no clear D gene. Per the germline V gene, CDR1 is SGHRS and CDR2 is YFSETQ. The length of the CDR3 is 13 residues. V was clipped by 0 bases and J by 3 bases, with 6 bases between them. CDR3 sequence (DNA): TGCGCCAGCAGCTTGGATACAGACACTGAAGCTTTCTTT. It is translated as CASSLDTDTEAFF.